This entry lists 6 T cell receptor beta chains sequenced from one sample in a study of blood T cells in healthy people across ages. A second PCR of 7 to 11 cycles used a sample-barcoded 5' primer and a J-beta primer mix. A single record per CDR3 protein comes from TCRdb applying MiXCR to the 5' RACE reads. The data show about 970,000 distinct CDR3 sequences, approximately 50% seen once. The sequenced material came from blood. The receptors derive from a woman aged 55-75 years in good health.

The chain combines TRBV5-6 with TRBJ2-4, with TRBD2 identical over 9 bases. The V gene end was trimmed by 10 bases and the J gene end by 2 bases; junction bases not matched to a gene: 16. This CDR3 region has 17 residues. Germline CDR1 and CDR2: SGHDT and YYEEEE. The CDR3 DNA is TGTGCCTCCGTAGAGGCGGGAGGGTCCCTAACCAAAAACATTCAGTACTTC. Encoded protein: CASVEAGGSLTKNIQYF.

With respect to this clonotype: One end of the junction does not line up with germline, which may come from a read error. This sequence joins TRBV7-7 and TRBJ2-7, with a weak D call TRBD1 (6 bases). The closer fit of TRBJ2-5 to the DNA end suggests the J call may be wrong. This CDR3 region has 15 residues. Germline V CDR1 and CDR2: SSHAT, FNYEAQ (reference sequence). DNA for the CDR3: TGTGCCGGCAGCTTAGGGCTAGCCCAGGGGGAGACCCAGTACTTC. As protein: CAGSLGLAQGETQYF.

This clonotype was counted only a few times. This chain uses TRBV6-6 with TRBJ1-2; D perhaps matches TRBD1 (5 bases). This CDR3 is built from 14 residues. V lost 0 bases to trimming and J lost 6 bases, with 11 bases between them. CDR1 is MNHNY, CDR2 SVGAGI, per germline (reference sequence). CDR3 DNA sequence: TGTGCCAGCAGTTACTCGGGACGGCCTGATGGCTACACCTTC. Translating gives CASSYSGRPDGYTF.

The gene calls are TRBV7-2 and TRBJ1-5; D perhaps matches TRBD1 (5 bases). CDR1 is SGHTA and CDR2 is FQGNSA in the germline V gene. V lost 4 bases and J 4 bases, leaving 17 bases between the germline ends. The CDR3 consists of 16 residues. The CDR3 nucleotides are TGTGCCAGCAGCTCTCAAACAGGACGGTTAAATCAGCCCCAGCATTTT. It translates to CASSSQTGRLNQPQHF. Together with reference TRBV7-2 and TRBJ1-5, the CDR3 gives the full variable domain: GAGVSQSPSNKVTEKGKDVELRCDPISGHTALYWYRQSLGQGLEFLIYFQGNSAPDKSGLPSDRFSAERTGGSVSTLTIQRTQQEDSAVYLCASSSQTGRLNQPQHFGDGTRLSIL.

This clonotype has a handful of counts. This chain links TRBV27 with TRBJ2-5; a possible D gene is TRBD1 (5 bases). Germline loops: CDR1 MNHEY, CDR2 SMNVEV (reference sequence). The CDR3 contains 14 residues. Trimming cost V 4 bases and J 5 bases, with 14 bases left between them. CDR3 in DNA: TGTGCCAGCAGTTCCTACAGGCGGCAGGAGACCCAGTACTTC. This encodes CASSSYRRQETQYF.

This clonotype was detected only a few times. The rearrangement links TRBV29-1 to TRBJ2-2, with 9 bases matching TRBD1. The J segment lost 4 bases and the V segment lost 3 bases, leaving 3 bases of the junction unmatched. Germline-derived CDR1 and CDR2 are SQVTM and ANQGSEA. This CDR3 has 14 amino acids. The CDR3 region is CSVEGQGVTGELFF. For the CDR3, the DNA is TGCAGCGTTGAGGGACAGGGAGTCACCGGGGAGCTGTTTTTT.